The 13 T cell receptor beta chains below all came from one sample that was sequenced in a study of technical replicates of blood from four donors. The table came from immunoSEQ multiplex PCR; TCRdb's copy has only in-frame clones and leaves some out. Counted here are under 95,000 clones, around 94% occurring once; the ten biggest clones make up around 0.25%. The sample was T cells isolated from PBMCs. Source of these receptors: a human donor in good health.

This chain uses TRBV5-6 with TRBJ2-7, with D hard to call. V was pared by 0 bases and J by 2 bases, with 9 bases between. Germline CDR1 is SGHDT and CDR2 is YYEEEE. This CDR3 is 14 amino acids long. This CDR3 reads CASSLDWAPYEQYF. CDR3 DNA: TGTGCCAGCAGCTTGGATTGGGCACCCTACGAGCAGTACTTC.

The CDR3 nucleotides read TGTGCCAGCAGTGGAACAGGGCTGTACAATGAGCAGTTCTTC. As protein: CASSGTGLYNEQFF. The chain combines TRBV6-1 with TRBJ2-1; TRBD1 is a possible D gene (6 bases). The CDR3 runs 14 residues. V lost 4 bases and J lost 4, with 11 bases in between. Germline values: CDR1 MNHNS, CDR2 SASEGT.

V gene TRBV19 combines with J gene TRBJ2-7; D is perhaps TRBD1 (6 bases). Looked up from germline, CDR1 is LNHDA and CDR2 is SQIVND (reference sequence). The CDR3 runs 15 residues. The V end lost 5 bases, the J end lost 2 bases, and 16 bases lay between the germline ends. The CDR3: CASSVAGTKTYEQYF. Written as DNA, the CDR3 is TGTGCCAGTAGTGTAGCCGGGACAAAGACCTACGAGCAGTACTTC.

This chain links TRBV9 with TRBJ1-5, with TRBD1 matching over 9 bases. This CDR3 is 15 amino acids long. The J segment lost 6 bases and the V segment lost 2 bases, leaving 6 bases of the junction unmatched. CDR1 is SGDLS, CDR2 YYNGEE, per germline. The DNA for the CDR3 is TGTGCCAGCAGCGTTGGACAGGGGACTGGTCAGCCCCAGCATTTT. As protein: CASSVGQGTGQPQHF.

The gene calls are TRBV5-1 and TRBJ2-3, with D perhaps TRBD1 (5 bases). The length of the CDR3 is 16 residues. Germline V CDR1 and CDR2: SGHRS, YFSETQ. Trimming left V 0 bases short and J 5 bases short, with 16 bases between. The CDR3: CASSLARGPSGDTQYF. The DNA for the CDR3 is TGCGCCAGCAGCTTGGCTAGGGGCCCCTCCGGAGATACGCAGTATTTT.

The V call is TRBV6-1, the J call TRBJ2-7, with a possible D match to TRBD1 (7 bases). Germline CDR1 is MNHNS and CDR2 is SASEGT. This CDR3 contains 14 residues. V lost 0 bases, J lost 5 bases, and 11 bases lay in between. CDR3 DNA sequence: TGTGCCAGCAGTGAAGCGGGGGGACAGAACGAGCAGTACTTC. Translating gives CASSEAGGQNEQYF.

J is TRBJ2-7 and V is TRBV28, with D possibly being TRBD2 (6 bases). The length of the CDR3 is 14 residues. V was shortened by 6 bases and J by 3 bases, with 15 bases between the two germline ends. Germline CDR1 is MDHEN and CDR2 is SYDVKM. Here the CDR3 reads CASSLGGIIYEQYF. The DNA of the CDR3 is TGTGCCAGCAGCCTGGGAGGCATCATCTACGAGCAGTACTTC.

The chain employs TRBV7-8 and TRBJ2-1; 10 bases match TRBD1. In germline, CDR1 is SGHVS, CDR2 FQNEAQ. CDR3 length: 16 residues. The V segment lost 5 bases and the J segment 5 bases; nucleotides outside the gene matches: 9. The CDR3 loop reads CASSKRQGAGDNEQFF. The CDR3 DNA reads TGTGCCAGCAGCAAAAGACAGGGGGCTGGGGACAATGAGCAGTTCTTC.

The V call is TRBV5-1, the J call TRBJ2-3, with TRBD2 as a possible D gene (6 bases). The CDR3 loop spans 16 amino acids. Trimming shortened V by 0 bases and J by 0 bases, and 11 bases separated the two germline ends. CDR1 and CDR2 from the germline V gene are SGHRS and YFSETQ. This CDR3 is CASSLAIAASTDTQYF. DNA for the CDR3: TGCGCCAGCAGCTTGGCAATAGCGGCTAGCACAGATACGCAGTATTTT. The variable domain in full, with the rest retrieved from reference TRBV5-1 and TRBJ2-3, is KAGVTQTPRYLIKTRGQQVTLSCSPISGHRSVSWYQQTPGQGLQFLFEYFSETQRNKGNFPGRFSGRQFSNSRSEMNVSTLELGDSALYLCASSLAIAASTDTQYFGPGTRLTVL.

The chain is built from TRBV6-5 and TRBJ1-4; the D gene is possibly TRBD1 (6 bases). The CDR3 sequence is 15 residues long. Germline lookup yields CDR1 MNHEY and CDR2 SVGAGI. V lost 1 base and J lost 7, with 13 bases in between. CDR3 DNA sequence: TGTGCCAGCAGTTACTTATCGACAGGTAGTGAAAAACTGTTTTTT. Translating it yields CASSYLSTGSEKLFF.

In its sample, this clone was seen a few times. The J gene is TRBJ1-1, the V gene TRBV28; 7 nucleotides agree with TRBD1. V lost 4 bases to trimming and J lost 1 base; unmatched junction nucleotides: 9. Germline V gene data show CDR1 as MDHEN and CDR2 as SYDVKM. The length of the CDR3 is 16 residues. CDR3 loop: CASSWSGTAPNTEAFF. For the CDR3, the DNA is TGTGCCAGCAGTTGGTCCGGGACAGCACCGAACACTGAAGCTTTCTTT.

The chain uses TRBV7-2 and TRBJ2-7; D is possibly TRBD2 (5 bases). In germline, CDR1 is SGHTA, CDR2 FQGNSA. V was pared by 2 bases and J by 0 bases, with 11 bases between. The CDR3 spans 15 residues. CDR3 DNA: TGTGCCAGCAGCTTATCGGGCGGACTCTCCTACGAGCAGTACTTC. Its translation is CASSLSGGLSYEQYF. Full variable domain (outside the CDR3, taken from reference TRBV7-2 and TRBJ2-7): GAGVSQSPSNKVTEKGKDVELRCDPISGHTALYWYRQSLGQGLEFLIYFQGNSAPDKSGLPSDRFSAERTGGSVSTLTIQRTQQEDSAVYLCASSLSGGLSYEQYFGPGTRLTVT.

The chain couples TRBV6-1 to TRBJ1-5; 7 bases match TRBD1. Trimming took 0 bases from V and 9 from J; bases not matched to a gene: 11. The germline gives CDR1 MNHNS, CDR2 SASEGT. This CDR3 contains 16 residues. The DNA of the CDR3 is TGTGCCAGCAGTGAAGCGGACTACAGGGGATGGAGGCCCCAGCATTTT. Protein sequence: CASSEADYRGWRPQHF.